The entry that follows covers one T cell receptor (beta chain) sequence. What it recognizes is unknown. The sample belongs to a study of T cells in Graves' hyperthyroidism and ophthalmopathy. RNA transcripts were the template for amplifying TCR beta CDR3 regions. HTBI primers drove first-round RT-PCR of the TCR CDR3. MiXCR, run by TCRdb on the multiplex PCR reads, gives a single entry per CDR3 protein. This repertoire shows a few hundred thousand distinct CDR3 sequences, around 45% found once; its top ten account for 8% to 8.5%. Whole-study findings and limits: Researchers report that a 13 V-J model separated ophthalmopathy from stable hyperthyroidism. Blood shared most expanded thyroid clonotypes above 0.001. With a median lead of roughly 6.2 months before onset, the model predicted ophthalmopathy.

The CDR3 has 15 amino acids. Germline CDR1 SEHNR, CDR2 FQNEAQ (reference sequence). The V gene lost 1 base and the J gene lost 1 base, with 11 bases spanning the gap. Graves' hyperthyroidism without ophthalmopathy progression within 18 months was termed stable. J is TRBJ2-7 and V is TRBV7-9, with D tentatively TRBD1 (5 bases). This sequence originates from a woman under 30 with Graves' hyperthyroidism. Sequencing used peripheral blood or thyroid tissue (not recorded which). CDR3 coding DNA: TGTGCCAGCAGCTTAGACAGGAAACCTTCCTACGAGCAGTACTTC. It is translated as CASSLDRKPSYEQYF.